A selection of T cell receptor beta chains follows, all from one sample in a study of T cell responses to AZD1222 COVID-19 vaccine. The table came from immunoSEQ multiplex PCR; TCRdb's copy has only in-frame clones and leaves some out. The sample has some 180,000 clones, 80% to 95% seen once. Sequencing used peripheral blood, obtained 28 days after the second AZD1222 dose. The receptors originated from an adult who received the AZD1222 COVID-19 vaccine. CDR3s include the opening cysteine and the closing phenylalanine or tryptophan. The order of the fields is D gene, V gene, J gene, clone size, CDR3 protein, CDR3 DNA. D genes are given only for firm matches. Clone size is stated in some rows and not others, as once, few, many or a class when expanded.

>.|TRBV2|TRBJ1-5|once
CASNLLFNQPQHF
TGTGCCAGCAATTTGCTCTTCAATCAGCCCCAGCATTTT
>TRBD1|TRBV7-9|TRBJ1-6|.
CASSSPQGVKNSPLHF
TGTGCCAGCAGCTCCCCGCAGGGGGTTAAAAATTCACCCCTCCACTTT
>TRBD1|TRBV12-5|TRBJ1-1|.
CASEPGQALNTEAFF
TGTGCTAGTGAGCCGGGACAGGCCCTGAACACTGAAGCTTTCTTT
>.|TRBV2|TRBJ1-6|.
CASSSSNSPLHF
TGTGCCAGCTCCAGTTCCAATTCACCCCTCCACTTT
>TRBD1|TRBV3-1/TRBV3-2|TRBJ2-1|.
CASKRGHSYNEQFF
TGTGCCAGCAAAAGGGGGCATTCCTACAATGAGCAGTTCTTC
>.|TRBV27|TRBJ1-5|once
CASSKTGGWKNQPQHF
TGTGCCAGCAGTAAGACAGGAGGGTGGAAAAATCAGCCCCAGCATTTT
>.|TRBV12-3/TRBV12-4|TRBJ2-3|.
CASSFQQGDTQYF
TGTGCCAGCAGTTTCCAACAGGGAGATACGCAGTATTTT
>TRBD2|TRBV18|TRBJ2-3|.
CASSPLAGGETDTQYF
TGTGCCAGCTCACCACTAGCGGGAGGTGAGACAGATACGCAGTATTTT
>.|TRBV11-2|TRBJ2-3|.
CASSIIPDTQYF
TGTGCCAGCAGCATAATCCCAGATACGCAGTATTTT
>.|TRBV21-1|TRBJ2-4|.
CASSRSGTELAKNIQYF
TGTGCCAGCAGCAGATCCGGGACAGAGCTAGCCAAAAACATTCAGTACTTC
>.|TRBV19|TRBJ1-2|.
CASIRTDRPNYGYTF
TGTGCCAGTATCAGAACGGACAGACCTAACTATGGCTACACCTTC
>.|TRBV6-5|TRBJ1-5|.
CASSVGDWGNQPQHF
TGTGCCAGCAGCGTAGGGGATTGGGGCAATCAGCCCCAGCATTTT
>.|TRBV5-4|TRBJ2-5|.
CASSLGTGTGEWAQYF
TGTGCCAGCAGCTTGGGGACCGGGACGGGAGAGTGGGCCCAGTACTTC
>TRBD1|TRBV27|TRBJ1-5|.
CASRGQGTQPQHF
TGTGCCAGCAGAGGACAGGGGACTCAGCCCCAGCATTTT
>.|TRBV4-1|TRBJ2-3|.
CASSQELEDSTDTQYF
TGCGCCAGCAGCCAAGAGCTAGAGGATAGCACAGATACGCAGTATTTT
>TRBD2|TRBV9|TRBJ2-1|.
CASSAPGLVEGEQFF
TGTGCCAGCAGCGCCCCGGGACTAGTGGAGGGTGAGCAGTTCTTC
>.|TRBV7-9|TRBJ1-2|.
CASSFTGRDGYTF
TGTGCCAGCAGCTTCACAGGGAGGGATGGCTACACCTTC
>.|TRBV15|TRBJ2-7|.
CATSRGSAGAYEQYF
TGTGCCACCAGCAGAGGGTCAGCAGGGGCCTACGAGCAGTACTTC
>.|TRBV4-1|TRBJ1-5|.
CASSQERTHSNQPQHF
TGCGCCAGCAGCCAAGAAAGGACACATAGCAATCAGCCCCAGCATTTT